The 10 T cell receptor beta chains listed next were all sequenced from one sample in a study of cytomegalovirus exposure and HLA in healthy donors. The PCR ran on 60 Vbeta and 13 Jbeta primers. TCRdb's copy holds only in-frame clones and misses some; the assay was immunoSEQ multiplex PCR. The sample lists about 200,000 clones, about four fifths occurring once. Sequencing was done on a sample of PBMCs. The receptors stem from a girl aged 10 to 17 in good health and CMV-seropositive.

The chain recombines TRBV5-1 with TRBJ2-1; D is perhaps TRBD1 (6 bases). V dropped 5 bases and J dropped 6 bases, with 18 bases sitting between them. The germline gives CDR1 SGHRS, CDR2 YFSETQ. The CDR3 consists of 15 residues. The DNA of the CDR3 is TGCGCCAGCAGTCAGGTACGGGACATTGGCAATGAGCAGTTCTTC. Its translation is CASSQVRDIGNEQFF.

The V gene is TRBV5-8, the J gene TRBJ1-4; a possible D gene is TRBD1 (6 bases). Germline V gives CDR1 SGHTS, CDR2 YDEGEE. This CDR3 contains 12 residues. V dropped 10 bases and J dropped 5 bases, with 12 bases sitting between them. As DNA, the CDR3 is TGTGCCGGCCGGGACATCAATGAAAAACTGTTTTTT. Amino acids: CAGRDINEKLFF. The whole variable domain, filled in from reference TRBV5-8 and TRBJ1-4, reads EAGVTQSPTHLIKTRGQQATLRCSPISGHTSVYWYQQALGLGLQFLLWYDEGEERNRGNFPPRFSGRQFPNYSSELNVNALELEDSALYLCAGRDINEKLFFGSGTQLSVL.

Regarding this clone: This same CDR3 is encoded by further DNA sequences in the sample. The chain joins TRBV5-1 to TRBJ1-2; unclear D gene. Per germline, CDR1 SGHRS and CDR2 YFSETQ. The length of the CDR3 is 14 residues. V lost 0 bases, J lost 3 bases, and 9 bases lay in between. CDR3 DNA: TGCGCCAGCAGCTTGGCCCTCGGAGACTATGGCTACACCTTC. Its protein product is CASSLALGDYGYTF. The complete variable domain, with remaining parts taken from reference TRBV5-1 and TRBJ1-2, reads KAGVTQTPRYLIKTRGQQVTLSCSPISGHRSVSWYQQTPGQGLQFLFEYFSETQRNKGNFPGRFSGRQFSNSRSEMNVSTLELGDSALYLCASSLALGDYGYTFGSGTRLTVV.

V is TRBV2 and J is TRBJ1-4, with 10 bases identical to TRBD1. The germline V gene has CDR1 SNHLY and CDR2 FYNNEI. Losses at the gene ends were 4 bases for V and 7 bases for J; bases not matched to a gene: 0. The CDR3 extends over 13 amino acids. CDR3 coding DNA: TGTGCCAGCAGTGGACAGGGGGCTGAAAAACTGTTTTTT. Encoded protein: CASSGQGAEKLFF.

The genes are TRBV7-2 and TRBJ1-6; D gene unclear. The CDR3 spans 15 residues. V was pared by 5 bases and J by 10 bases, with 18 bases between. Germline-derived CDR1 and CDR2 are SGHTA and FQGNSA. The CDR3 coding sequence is TGTGCCAGCAGCCCTTCTCCGGGGTCGGGATCACCCCTCCACTTT. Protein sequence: CASSPSPGSGSPLHF.

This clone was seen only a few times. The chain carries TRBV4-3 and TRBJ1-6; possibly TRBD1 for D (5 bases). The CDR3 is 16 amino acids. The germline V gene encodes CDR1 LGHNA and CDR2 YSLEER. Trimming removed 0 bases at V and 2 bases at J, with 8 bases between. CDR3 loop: CASSQDVRAYNSPLHF. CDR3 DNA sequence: TGCGCCAGCAGCCAAGATGTCAGGGCCTATAATTCACCCCTCCACTTT.

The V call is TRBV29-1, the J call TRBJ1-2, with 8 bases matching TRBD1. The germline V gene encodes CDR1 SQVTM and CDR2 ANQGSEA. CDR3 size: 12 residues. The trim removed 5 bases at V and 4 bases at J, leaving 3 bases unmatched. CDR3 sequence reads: CSVLTGGYGYTF. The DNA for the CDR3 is TGCAGCGTTCTCACAGGGGGCTATGGCTACACCTTC.

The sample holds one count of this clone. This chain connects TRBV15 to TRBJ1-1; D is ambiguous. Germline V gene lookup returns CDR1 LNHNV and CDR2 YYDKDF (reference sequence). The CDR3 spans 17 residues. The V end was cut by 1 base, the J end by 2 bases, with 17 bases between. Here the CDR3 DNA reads TGTGCCACCAGCAGAGGTCCGCCTGGTACAGTTAACACTGAAGCTTTCTTT. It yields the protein CATSRGPPGTVNTEAFF.

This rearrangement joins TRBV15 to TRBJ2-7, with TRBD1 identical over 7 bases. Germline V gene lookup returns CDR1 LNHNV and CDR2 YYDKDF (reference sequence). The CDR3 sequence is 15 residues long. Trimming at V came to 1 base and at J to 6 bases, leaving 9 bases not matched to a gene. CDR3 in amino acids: CATSRVQTGSPEQYF. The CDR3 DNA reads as TGTGCCACCAGCAGAGTTCAGACAGGGTCCCCCGAGCAGTACTTC.

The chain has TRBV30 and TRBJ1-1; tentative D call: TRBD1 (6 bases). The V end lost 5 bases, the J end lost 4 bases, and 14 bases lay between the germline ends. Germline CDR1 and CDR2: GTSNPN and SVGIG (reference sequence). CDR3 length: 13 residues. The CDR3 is CAWSPGETTEAFF. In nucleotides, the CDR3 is TGTGCCTGGTCCCCAGGGGAGACCACTGAAGCTTTCTTT. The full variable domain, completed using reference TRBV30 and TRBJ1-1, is SQTIHQWPATLVQPVGSPLSLECTVEGTSNPNLYWYRQAAGRGLQLLFYSVGIGQISSEVPQNLSASRPQDRQFILSSKKLLLSDSGFYLCAWSPGETTEAFFGQGTRLTVV.